Listed here are 15 T cell receptor beta chains from one sample, sequenced in a study of beta chain features in type 1 diabetes. TCRB transcripts that were expressed got sequenced, as all of the isolated RNA had been reverse transcribed. TCRdb keeps only in-frame clones here, not all; method: immunoSEQ multiplex PCR. The sample lists around 300,000 clones, about 10% occurring once. Sequences were obtained from naive CD4+ T cells from blood. The receptors were gathered from a woman aged 25 to 45 in good health.

This clone was observed a handful of times. This sequence joins TRBV5-6 and TRBJ2-7; D might be TRBD1 (5 bases). Trimming removed 0 bases at V and 3 bases at J, with 10 bases between. Germline-derived CDR1 and CDR2 are SGHDT and YYEEEE. There are 14 residues in the CDR3. This chain's CDR3 is CASSLGARDYEQYF. CDR3 coding DNA: TGTGCCAGCAGCTTGGGTGCCAGGGACTACGAGCAGTACTTC.

V and J are TRBV4-3 and TRBJ2-1; 12 bases line up with TRBD2. The CDR3 length is 15 residues. Germline V gene lookup returns CDR1 LGHNA and CDR2 YSLEER. The trim removed 2 bases at V and 9 bases at J, leaving 5 bases unmatched. As DNA, the CDR3 is TGCGCCAGCAGCCAAAGGACTAGCGGGACAAGTGAGCAGTTCTTC. Amino acid sequence: CASSQRTSGTSEQFF.

CDR3 nucleotide sequence: TGTGCCAGCGGGGCCCGGTCTAGCACAGATACGCAGTATTTT. Its protein product is CASGARSSTDTQYF. The chain joins TRBV7-2 to TRBJ2-3; TRBD1 might be the D (5 bases). CDR3 length: 14 amino acids. CDR1 and CDR2 from the germline V gene are SGHTA and FQGNSA. V was shortened by 8 bases and J by 0 bases, with 12 bases between the two germline ends.

This chain uses TRBV6-5 with TRBJ1-2; 7 nucleotides agree with TRBD1. Trimming took 0 bases from V and 4 from J; bases not matched to a gene: 5. The CDR3 loop spans 15 amino acids. CDR1 and CDR2 from the germline V gene are MNHEY and SVGAGI. The CDR3 spells CASSYSGQSGYGYTF. The CDR3 coding sequence is TGTGCCAGCAGTTACTCGGGACAGTCCGGCTATGGCTACACCTTC.

The chain joins TRBV6-1 to TRBJ1-1; 8 bases map to TRBD1. The V gene end was trimmed by 3 bases and the J gene end by 5 bases; junction bases not matched to a gene: 8. The CDR3 is 15 amino acids. Germline CDR1 reads MNHNS; CDR2 reads SASEGT. CDR3 sequence (DNA): TGTGCCAGCAGTGACGGGCAGGGGGCAGGAACTGAAGCTTTCTTT. It translates to CASSDGQGAGTEAFF.

In its sample, this clone was seen a few times. The chain links TRBV7-9 to TRBJ2-1; the match to TRBD1 covers 8 bases. V lost 5 bases to trimming and J lost 1 base; unmatched junction nucleotides: 4. The CDR3 spans 15 residues. The V gene's germline CDR1 is SEHNR and CDR2 FQNEAQ (reference sequence). CDR3 in amino acids: CASSLQGASYNEQFF. CDR3 DNA sequence: TGTGCCAGCAGCCTCCAGGGGGCGTCCTACAATGAGCAGTTCTTC.

This clone was recorded a few times. V and J are TRBV7-9 and TRBJ2-7; TRBD1 aligns across 9 bases. The CDR3 runs to 15 residues. Germline CDR1 SEHNR, CDR2 FQNEAQ (reference sequence). V shed 2 bases, J shed 5 bases, and the junction held 7 bases outside the gene matches. This CDR3 reads CASSLSGQGLNEQYF. In DNA form, the CDR3 reads TGTGCCAGCAGCTTATCGGGACAGGGTTTGAACGAGCAGTACTTC.

The J gene is TRBJ1-1, the V gene TRBV18; D remains unclear. The CDR3 is 14 amino acids. The V end lost 5 bases, the J end lost 6 bases, and 16 bases lay between the germline ends. CDR1 and CDR2 (germline): KGHSH, LQKENI. CDR3: CASSELNPGSEAFF. The CDR3 DNA is TGTGCCAGCTCAGAGTTGAACCCGGGGTCTGAAGCTTTCTTT. The full variable domain, with the rest looked up from reference TRBV18 and TRBJ1-1, is NAGVMQNPRHLVRRRGQEARLRCSPMKGHSHVYWYRQLPEEGLKFMVYLQKENIIDESGMPKERFSAEFPKEGPSILRIQQVVRGDSAAYFCASSELNPGSEAFFGQGTRLTVV.

This rearrangement joins TRBV5-1 to TRBJ2-3; 8 nucleotides line up with TRBD1. The V gene end was trimmed by 8 bases and the J gene end by 5 bases; junction bases not matched to a gene: 7. The CDR3 sequence is 13 residues long. The germline gives CDR1 SGHRS, CDR2 YFSETQ. The CDR3 loop is CARTRQGRDTQYF. For the CDR3, the DNA is TGCGCCAGGACTAGACAGGGGCGAGATACGCAGTATTTT.

This sequence joins TRBV11-1 and TRBJ2-1; 9 positions agree with TRBD2. This CDR3 contains 15 residues. In germline, CDR1 is SGHAT, CDR2 FQDESV (reference sequence). After removal of 6 bases from V and 5 bases from J, the junction contained 8 bases not matched to a gene. CDR3 sequence reads: CASSFFAGGHNEQFF. The CDR3 DNA reads TGTGCCAGCAGTTTTTTTGCGGGGGGGCACAATGAGCAGTTCTTC.

This chain connects TRBV4-2 to TRBJ2-3; TRBD1 is a possible D gene (5 bases). V dropped 0 bases and J dropped 1 base, with 8 bases sitting between them. This CDR3 contains 15 residues. Germline V gene sequence: CDR1 LGHNA, CDR2 YNFKEQ. CDR3 nucleotide sequence: TGTGCCAGCAGCCAAGAGGGCAGGGGCACAGATACGCAGTATTTT. Its translation: CASSQEGRGTDTQYF.

The chain carries TRBV1 and TRBJ2-7; TRBD1, the table's D call, lacks a check against the DNA. TRBV1 is a pseudogene segment. The CDR3 is made up of 15 amino acids. The CDR3 DNA reads TGCACCAGCAGGGGTCGGGACAGGGAGATTAGCGAGCAGTACTTC. This codes for CTSRGRDREISEQYF.

The chain links TRBV7-2 to TRBJ2-5, with 8 bases identical to TRBD2. This CDR3 is built from 16 residues. J gave up 5 bases and V 1 base, and 9 bases lay outside the gene matches. Germline CDR1 and CDR2: SGHTA and FQGNSA. The CDR3: CASSLEAGGGRETQYF. Written as DNA, the CDR3 is TGTGCCAGCAGCTTAGAAGCCGGGGGGGGACGGGAGACCCAGTACTTC.

The V call is TRBV4-3, the J call TRBJ1-1; a possible D gene is TRBD1 (6 bases). Germline values: CDR1 LGHNA, CDR2 YSLEER. V lost 1 base and J 5 bases, leaving 14 bases between the germline ends. CDR3 length equals 15 residues. The CDR3 reads CASSQVAPGTTEAFF. The CDR3 DNA reads as TGCGCCAGCAGCCAAGTCGCCCCGGGGACAACTGAAGCTTTCTTT.

This clone has just a few counts. The chain couples TRBV7-2 to TRBJ1-2; 9 positions match TRBD1. The CDR3 runs to 15 residues. In germline, CDR1 is SGHTA, CDR2 FQGNSA. Trimming cost V 7 bases and J 5 bases; bases outside gene matches: 11. The CDR3 region has the DNA TGTGCCAGCACCCGAAAACAGGGGGCGCTTTATGGCTACACCTTC. Translation gives CASTRKQGALYGYTF.